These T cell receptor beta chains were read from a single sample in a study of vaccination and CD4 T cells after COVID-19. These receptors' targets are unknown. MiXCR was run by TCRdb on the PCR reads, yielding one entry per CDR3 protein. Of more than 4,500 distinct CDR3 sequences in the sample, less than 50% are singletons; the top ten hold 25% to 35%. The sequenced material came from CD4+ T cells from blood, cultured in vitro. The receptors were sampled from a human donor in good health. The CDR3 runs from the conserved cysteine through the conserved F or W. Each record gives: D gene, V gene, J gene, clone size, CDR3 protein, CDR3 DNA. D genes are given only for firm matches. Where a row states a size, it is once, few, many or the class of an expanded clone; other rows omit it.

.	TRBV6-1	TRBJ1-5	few	CASSEVRDPRSNQPQHF	TGTGCCAGCAGTGAAGTCAGGGACCCACGGAGCAATCAGCCCCAGCATTTT
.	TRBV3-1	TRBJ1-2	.	CASSQEGYGYTF	TGTGCCAGCAGCCAAGAAGGCTATGGCTACACCTTC
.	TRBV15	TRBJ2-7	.	CATSRDLAGAVEQYF	TGTGCCACCAGCAGAGATTTGGCTGGAGCTGTCGAGCAGTACTTC
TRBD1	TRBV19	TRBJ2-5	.	CASNGQGGETQYF	TGTGCCAGCAATGGACAGGGAGGTGAGACCCAGTACTTC
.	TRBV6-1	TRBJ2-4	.	CASSPWPDIQYF	TGTGCCAGCAGTCCGTGGCCGGACATTCAGTACTTC
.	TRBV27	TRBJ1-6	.	CASSLGGNNSPLHF	TGTGCCAGCAGCTTGGGAGGGAATAATTCACCCCTCCACTTT
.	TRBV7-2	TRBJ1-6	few	CASSPRGTGLNSPLHF	TGTGCCAGCAGCCCGAGGGGTACGGGACTTAATTCACCCCTCCACTTT
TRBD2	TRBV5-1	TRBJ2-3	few	CASSLGLAGGTGTDTQYF	TGCGCCAGCAGCTTGGGGCTAGCGGGAGGTACCGGCACAGATACGCAGTATTTT
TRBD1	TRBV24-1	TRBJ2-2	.	CASSVPRTGKDPGELFF	TGTGCCTCCAGTGTCCCACGGACAGGCAAAGACCCCGGGGAGCTGTTTTTT
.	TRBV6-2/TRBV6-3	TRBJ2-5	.	CASSYSGLPPQYF	TGTGCCAGCAGTTACTCTGGACTCCCCCCTCAGTACTTC
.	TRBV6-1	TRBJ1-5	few	CASSPGSGRRDNQPQHF	TGTGCCAGCAGTCCTGGGTCCGGACGGAGAGACAATCAGCCCCAGCATTTT
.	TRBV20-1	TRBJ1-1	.	CSARDPRNTEAFF	TGCAGTGCTAGAGATCCTCGGAACACTGAAGCTTTCTTT
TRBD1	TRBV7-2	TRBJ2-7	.	CASSLTGTGTTYEQYF	TGTGCCAGCAGCCTGACCGGGACAGGGACCACCTACGAGCAGTACTTC
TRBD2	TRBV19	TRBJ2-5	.	CASSLAGGSAETQYF	TGTGCCAGTAGCCTAGCGGGGGGGTCAGCCGAGACCCAGTACTTC
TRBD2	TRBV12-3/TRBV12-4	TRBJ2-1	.	CASSPLAGDGDEQFF	TGTGCCAGCAGTCCACTAGCGGGAGATGGGGATGAGCAGTTCTTC
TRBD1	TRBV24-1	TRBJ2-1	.	CATSGDRGYNEQFF	TGTGCCACCAGTGGGGACAGGGGATACAATGAGCAGTTCTTC
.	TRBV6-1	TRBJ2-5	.	CASSRGKVGETQYF	TGTGCCAGCAGTCGGGGAAAGGTCGGGGAGACCCAGTACTTC
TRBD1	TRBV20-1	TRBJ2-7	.	CSAPGQGTIHEQYF	TGCAGTGCTCCCGGACAGGGGACAATCCACGAGCAGTACTTC
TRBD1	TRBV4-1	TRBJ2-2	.	CASSQPRDRATGELFF	TGCGCCAGCAGCCAGCCCAGGGACAGAGCCACCGGGGAGCTGTTTTTT
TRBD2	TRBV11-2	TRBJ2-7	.	CASSLAASGAYEQYF	TGTGCCAGCAGCTTAGCGGCTAGCGGGGCCTACGAGCAGTACTTC
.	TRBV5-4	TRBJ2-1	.	CASSRDRDNEQFF	TGTGCCAGCAGCCGTGACAGAGACAATGAGCAGTTCTTC
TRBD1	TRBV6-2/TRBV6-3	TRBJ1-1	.	CASGGQGWTEAFF	TGTGCCAGCGGAGGACAGGGGTGGACTGAAGCTTTCTTT
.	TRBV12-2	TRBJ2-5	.	CASRPRGQGEETQYF	TGTGCAAGTCGCCCTAGGGGCCAGGGGGAGGAGACCCAGTACTTC
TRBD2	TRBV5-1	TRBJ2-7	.	CASSFAGVTYEQYF	TGCGCCAGCAGCTTTGCGGGAGTGACCTACGAGCAGTACTTC
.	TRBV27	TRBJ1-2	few	CASSLFPGPYGYTF	TGTGCCAGCAGTTTATTCCCAGGGCCCTATGGCTACACCTTC
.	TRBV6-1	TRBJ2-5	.	CASSVGYRETQYF	TGTGCCAGCAGTGTTGGCTACCGAGAGACCCAGTACTTC
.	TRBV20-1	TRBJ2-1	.	CSRVSQGNEQFF	TGCAGCCGGGTCTCTCAGGGCAATGAGCAGTTCTTC
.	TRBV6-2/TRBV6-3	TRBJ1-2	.	CASSYSAGRGYTF	TGTGCCAGCAGTTACTCAGCCGGCCGTGGCTACACCTTC
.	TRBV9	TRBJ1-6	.	CASSVDAGSYNSPLHF	TGTGCCAGCAGCGTAGATGCAGGGTCCTATAATTCACCCCTCCACTTT
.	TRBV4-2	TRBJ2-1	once	CASSPDLYNEQFF	TGTGCCAGCAGCCCCGACCTCTACAATGAGCAGTTCTTC
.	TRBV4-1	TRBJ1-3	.	CASSQDSMVTGNTIYF	TGCGCCAGCAGCCAAGATAGTATGGTCACTGGAAACACCATATATTTT
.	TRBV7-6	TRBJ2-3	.	CASSLEAAGTDTQYF	TGTGCCAGCAGCTTAGAAGCGGCCGGCACAGATACGCAGTATTTT
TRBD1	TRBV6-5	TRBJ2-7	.	CASSYSGTGGNEQYF	TGTGCCAGCAGTTACTCAGGGACAGGGGGAAATGAGCAGTACTTC
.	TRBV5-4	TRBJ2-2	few	CASSTSGNTGELFF	TGTGCCAGCAGTACGAGCGGGAACACCGGGGAGCTGTTTTTT
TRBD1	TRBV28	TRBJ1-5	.	CASRNRGSSSQPQHF	TGTGCCAGCAGGAACAGGGGTTCATCAAGTCAGCCCCAGCATTTT
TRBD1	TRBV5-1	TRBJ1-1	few	CASSWGAPGTGNTEAFF	TGCGCCAGCAGCTGGGGGGCCCCCGGGACAGGGAACACTGAAGCTTTCTTT
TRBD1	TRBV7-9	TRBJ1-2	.	CASSKQTGDYGYTF	TGTGCCAGCAGCAAACAGACAGGGGACTACGGCTACACCTTC
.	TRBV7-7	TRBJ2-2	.	CASGPPGELFF	TGTGCCAGCGGTCCCCCCGGGGAGCTGTTTTTT
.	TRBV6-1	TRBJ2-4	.	CASSTGQPVLAKNIQYF	TGTGCCAGCAGCACCGGACAGCCAGTTCTAGCCAAAAACATTCAGTACTTC
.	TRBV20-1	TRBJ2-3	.	CSAWRDSSTDTQYF	TGCAGTGCTTGGAGGGACTCTAGCACAGATACGCAGTATTTT
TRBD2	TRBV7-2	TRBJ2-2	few	CASSLDGLAGGQNTGELFF	TGTGCCAGCAGCTTAGATGGGCTAGCGGGAGGCCAAAACACCGGGGAGCTGTTTTTT
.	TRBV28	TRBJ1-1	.	CAAVTGGPPTEAFF	TGTGCCGCCGTCACCGGGGGGCCCCCCACTGAAGCTTTCTTT